Detailed here is one TCR beta chain. The sample comes from a study of PD-1 blockade in mismatch repair-deficient tumors. The data were produced by immunoSEQ multiplex PCR, yet TCRdb's version contains in-frame clones alone and is incomplete. The top ten hold over 7.5% of the sample, which has roughly 50,000 clones, 81% seen once. The germline CDR1 and CDR2 sequences are LGHNT and FRNRAP. V dropped 0 bases and J dropped 1 base, with 12 bases sitting between them. CDR3 length: 16 residues. The sequence came from an adult with mismatch repair-deficient cancer. Sequenced material: peripheral blood, taken approximately 18 weeks after starting pembrolizumab. V is TRBV12-5 and J is TRBJ1-2; D is perhaps TRBD1 (5 bases). CDR3 sequence reads: CASGLVLGAYNYGYTF. CDR3 nucleotides: TGTGCTAGTGGTTTGGTACTAGGGGCTTATAACTATGGCTACACCTTC.